A selection of T cell receptor beta chains follows, all from one sample in a study of CD8 T cells in ankylosing spondylitis. TCRdb re-analysed the 5' RACE reads in MiXCR, keeping a single row per CDR3 protein. This table holds 250,000 to 350,000 distinct CDR3 sequences, 8% found once. Sequencing input: blood, either unsorted or a sorted T cell fraction (not recorded which). These receptors were obtained from a male donor with ankylosing spondylitis. Each CDR3 is given without its conserved first and last residue.

j_call v_call cdr3_aa
TRBJ2-2 TRBV4-1 ASSQEDSNTGELF
TRBJ2-1 TRBV27 ASSLSRSGREVEQF
TRBJ2-1 TRBV6-2/TRBV6-3 ASSYYNRDRVVHEQF
TRBJ2-5 TRBV19 ASSSTGVDGSGETQY
TRBJ2-1 TRBV20-1 SARVSGRPYNEQF
TRBJ2-7 TRBV2 ASSGTSGSHTQY
TRBJ1-4 TRBV5-6 ASSPFWSPDVKDEKLF
TRBJ2-7 TRBV20-1 SAPGSAGYEQY
TRBJ1-5 TRBV20-1 SASSGAFLPQH
TRBJ2-1 TRBV28 ASNADRGSYEQF
TRBJ2-2 TRBV19 ASKKGTGGYEHAGELF
TRBJ2-7 TRBV12-3/TRBV12-4 ASSARLAGDYEQY
TRBJ1-1 TRBV20-1 SADRTGNLAEAF
TRBJ2-7 TRBV24-1 ATRRRGRTASEQY
TRBJ2-3 TRBV2 ASSGATRTDTQY
TRBJ1-1 TRBV5-1 ASIITTGADTEAF
TRBJ2-1 TRBV6-6 ASSYSRPSPQF
TRBJ2-1 TRBV4-1 ASSRGRGAYNEQF
TRBJ2-1 TRBV10-3 AISESVGSSYNEQF
TRBJ1-1 TRBV20-1 SARYRGRITEAF